These 4 T cell receptor beta chains were all obtained from the same sample, sequenced in a study of T cell changes during pregnancy in multiple sclerosis. Some clones are missing from TCRdb's copy, which holds only in-frame ones; the method was immunoSEQ multiplex PCR. The sample has tens of thousands of clones; about nine tenths are singletons. The sequenced sample was CD8+ T cells from peripheral blood mononuclear cells, obtained in the second trimester of pregnancy. The receptors were sampled from a female donor with multiple sclerosis, enrolled in a pregnancy study.

The rearrangement uses TRBV7-9 and TRBJ2-3, with 9 bases aligning to TRBD1. The V segment lost 3 bases and the J segment 2 bases; nucleotides outside the gene matches: 3. The CDR3 has 15 residues. Germline V gives CDR1 SEHNR, CDR2 FQNEAQ (reference sequence). CDR3 sequence reads: CASSLTGGVTDTQYF. The CDR3 DNA sequence: TGTGCCAGCAGCTTGACAGGGGGAGTCACAGATACGCAGTATTTT. Variable domain in full (rest from reference TRBV7-9 and TRBJ2-3): DTGVSQNPRHKITKRGQNVTFRCDPISEHNRLYWYRQTLGQGPEFLTYFQNEAQLEKSRLLSDRFSAERPKGSFSTLEIQRTEQGDSAMYLCASSLTGGVTDTQYFGPGTRLTVL.

CDR3 nucleotides: TGTGCCAGCAGTAAATGGGGGGTCACTGAAGCTTTCTTT. Translated: CASSKWGVTEAFF. The J gene is TRBJ1-1, the V gene TRBV27, with TRBD1 as a possible D gene (5 bases). CDR1 and CDR2 from the germline V gene are MNHEY and SMNVEV (reference sequence). Deletions cut 5 bases from V and 4 bases from J, with 11 bases between. This CDR3 region has 13 residues.

This chain connects TRBV23-1 to TRBJ1-3; TRBD1 is a possible D gene (6 bases). TRBV23-1 is treated as an ORF (open reading frame) with a function not yet certain. The CDR3 covers 16 residues. The V gene lost 3 bases and the J gene lost 4 bases, with 16 bases spanning the gap. The CDR3 loop is CASSHSRGTTGNTIYF. CDR3 coding DNA: TGCGCCAGCAGTCATTCCAGGGGAACGACAGGAAACACCATATATTTT.

Turning to this clone: One end of the junction is discordant with germline, which a read error may explain. J is TRBJ2-7 and V is TRBV7-7, with TRBD1 matching over 9 bases. Germline CDR1 SSHAT, CDR2 FNYEAQ (reference sequence). This CDR3 spans 14 amino acids. CDR3 sequence (DNA): TGTGCTAGCAGCCCAGGACAGGGGACCTACGAGCAGTACTTC. It is translated as CASSPGQGTYEQYF. Using reference TRBV7-7 and TRBJ2-7 for the parts outside the CDR3, the full variable domain is GAGVSQSPRYKVTKRGQDVTLRCDPISSHATLYWYQQALGQGPEFLTYFNYEAQPDKSGLPSDRFSAERPEGSISTLTIQRTEQRDSAMYRCASSPGQGTYEQYFGPGTRLTVT.